What follows is one T cell receptor beta chain and its context. The record originates from a study of blood T cell repertoires in COVID-19. This table comes from immunoSEQ multiplex PCR, and its TCRdb copy is limited to in-frame clones, with some not included. The table has roughly 250,000 clones, roughly 88% seen once. Trimming left V 5 bases short and J 3 bases short, with 14 bases between. Germline CDR1 and CDR2: SGHAT and FQNNGV. This CDR3 contains 14 residues. The V call is TRBV11-2, the J call TRBJ2-7; a possible D gene is TRBD2 (5 bases). The receptor was derived from a woman aged 45-59 years who had recovered from COVID-19. Sequenced: PBMCs or T cells enriched from blood (not recorded which). The CDR3 sequence: CASSPPRDFYEQYF. The CDR3 nucleotides read TGTGCCAGCAGCCCGCCCCGGGATTTCTACGAGCAGTACTTC. The variable domain in full, completed from reference TRBV11-2 and TRBJ2-7, reads EAGVAQSPRYKIIEKRQSVAFWCNPISGHATLYWYQQILGQGPKLLIQFQNNGVVDDSQLPKDRFSAERLKGVDSTLKIQPAKLEDSAVYLCASSPPRDFYEQYFGPGTRLTVT.